The clone carrying this T cell receptor beta chain was seen repeatedly, ten times or more. Its target is not known. This specimen comes from a study of T-cell reconstitution after alpha-beta-depleted transplantation in children. Study conclusions and caveats: Expanded clones from the graft, numbering several hundred, reportedly supplied alpha-beta T cells about two months after transplant. Surviving recipient T cells and intrathymic progenitors accounted for some patients' high TCRbeta diversity at day 60. By one year post-transplant, T-cell counts and diversity largely arose from T cells that were newly produced.

CDR3 length equals 18 residues. V was pared by 1 base and J by 4 bases, with 8 bases of the junction left unmatched. From germline, CDR1 is SGHRS and CDR2 YFSETQ. A library of TCRbeta sequences, prepared with unique molecular identifiers, was generated. MiXCR, applied by TCRdb to the PCR reads, yields one record per CDR3 protein. The sample shows hundreds of thousands of distinct CDR3 sequences, roughly 12% of them seen only once. This rearrangement joins TRBV5-1 to TRBJ2-2, with 12 bases lining up with TRBD2. This receptor was identified in a male patient aged 2 to 9 who had a stem cell transplant for chronic granulomatous disease, so the T cells may come from the graft donor. The source material was peripheral blood, sampled 180 days after TCRalphabeta/CD19-depleted stem cell transplant. This CDR3 reads CASSLTLAGGLATGELFF. For the CDR3, the DNA is TGCGCCAGCAGCTTGACACTAGCGGGAGGTCTCGCCACCGGGGAGCTGTTTTTT.